A selection of T cell receptor beta chains follows, all from one sample in a study of T cell repertoires in cytomegalovirus infection. TCRdb redid the calling of the reads with MiXCR, one entry per CDR3 protein. Of under 300,000 distinct CDR3 sequences in the sample, about 17% are singletons; the top ten hold more than 45%. Sample: CD8+ T cells from PBMCs. The origin of the receptors is a human donor in good health (CMV status not recorded). Some clones in this sample may be carry-over from other donors' samples. Both conserved end residues are part of each CDR3. Fields, in order: D gene, clone size, J gene, V gene, CDR3 protein, CDR3 DNA. The D gene is left open where the match is weak. A row's size may be missing; if present it is once, few, many or a size class.

- - TRBJ1-1 TRBV6-2/TRBV6-3 CASSYRPNTEAFF TGTGCCAGCAGTTACCGACCGAACACTGAAGCTTTCTTT
- once TRBJ2-1 TRBV7-3 CASSRLNNEQFF TGTGCCAGCAGCCGACTGAACAATGAGCAGTTCTTC
- many TRBJ2-3 TRBV6-4 CASSDSSLDTQYF TGTGCCAGCAGTGACTCTAGTTTAGATACGCAGTATTTT
- - TRBJ1-6 TRBV10-3 CAISESDRGGVNSPLHF TGTGCCATCAGTGAGTCGGACAGAGGAGGAGTGAATTCACCCCTCCACTTT
TRBD2 many TRBJ2-3 TRBV9 CASSVAMASGTTDTQYF TGTGCCAGCAGCGTAGCGATGGCTAGCGGGACGACGGATACGCAGTATTTT
TRBD1 - TRBJ1-2 TRBV7-9 CASSGQGWFYGYTF TGTGCCAGCAGCGGACAGGGGTGGTTCTATGGCTACACCTTC
- - TRBJ2-3 TRBV11-2 CASSRDTDTQYF TGTGCCAGCAGCCGTGACACAGATACGCAGTATTTT
- - TRBJ2-7 TRBV11-2 CASSLHFYEQYF TGTGCCAGCAGCTTACACTTTTACGAGCAGTACTTC
- many TRBJ1-1 TRBV7-2 CASSLFVGTGTEAFF TGTGCCAGCAGCTTATTCGTGGGAACCGGCACTGAAGCTTTCTTT
- many TRBJ2-7 TRBV7-2 CASSLGVNEQYF TGTGCCAGCAGCCTAGGGGTAAACGAGCAGTACTTC
- - TRBJ2-7 TRBV13 CASSFSLQGTYEQYF TGTGCCAGCAGCTTCTCACTCCAGGGTACCTACGAGCAGTACTTC
TRBD1 few TRBJ1-1 TRBV12-3/TRBV12-4 CASSLKGAGTEAFF TGTGCCAGCAGTTTAAAGGGGGCCGGGACTGAAGCTTTCTTT
TRBD1 - TRBJ1-5 TRBV20-1 CSARGTGEVRNQPQHF TGCAGTGCTAGAGGGACAGGGGAAGTTAGAAATCAGCCCCAGCATTTT
- many TRBJ1-3 TRBV7-2 CASSLVGSGNTIYF TGTGCCAGCAGCTTAGTCGGATCTGGAAACACCATATATTTT
- few TRBJ1-2 TRBV29-1 CSVESGTAYGYTF TGCAGCGTTGAGTCCGGGACGGCCTATGGCTACACCTTC
TRBD1 many TRBJ1-5 TRBV7-8 CASSLGRQGRNQPQHF TGTGCCAGCAGCTTGGGTAGACAGGGTAGAAATCAGCCCCAGCATTTT
- many TRBJ2-7 TRBV7-2 CASSLVPGTYEQYF TGTGCCAGCAGCTTAGTGCCAGGGACCTACGAGCAGTACTTC
- many TRBJ2-3 TRBV7-8 CASSYTGVSTDTQYF TGTGCCAGCAGCTACACGGGGGTAAGCACAGATACGCAGTATTTT
TRBD1 few TRBJ2-7 TRBV4-1 CASSQTGTGIGEQYF TGCGCCAGTAGCCAAACCGGGACAGGGATTGGCGAGCAGTACTTC
- few TRBJ2-3 TRBV29-1 CSVEVRGDGTDTQYF TGCAGCGTTGAAGTTCGCGGGGACGGCACAGATACGCAGTATTTT
TRBD1 - TRBJ1-2 TRBV2 CASRYERGTANYGYTF TGTGCCAGCAGATATGAGAGAGGGACAGCCAACTATGGCTACACCTTC
- - TRBJ2-2 TRBV28 CASRGSLGQMVGELFF TGTGCCAGCAGGGGTTCTTTAGGTCAGATGGTCGGGGAGCTGTTTTTT
- many TRBJ1-1 TRBV27 CASSSTPMGRAFF TGTGCCAGCAGTTCAACCCCTATGGGGCGAGCTTTCTTT
- many TRBJ1-6 TRBV7-6 CASSLGAARDGSPLHF TGTGCCAGCAGCTTAGGCGCGGCCAGGGACGGTTCACCCCTCCACTTT
TRBD1 few TRBJ1-1 TRBV6-6 CASSQTGLGLAEAFF TGTGCCAGCAGCCAGACAGGGCTGGGACTCGCTGAAGCTTTCTTT
- many TRBJ1-2 TRBV2 CASQTSDYGYTF TGTGCCAGCCAAACGTCTGACTATGGCTACACCTTC
TRBD2 - TRBJ2-7 TRBV29-1 CSVAGTSGAAEQYF TGCAGCGTTGCAGGGACTAGCGGGGCCGCGGAGCAGTACTTC
TRBD2 few TRBJ2-3 TRBV23-1 CASSQPLPSGGTDTQYF TGCGCCAGCAGTCAACCCCTACCTAGCGGGGGTACAGATACGCAGTATTTT
- - TRBJ1-5 TRBV24-1 CATSADGNNQPQHF TGTGCCACCAGTGCCGACGGTAACAATCAGCCCCAGCATTTT
- many TRBJ2-1 TRBV6-5 CASRAGFKSYNEQFF TGTGCCAGCAGAGCCGGGTTCAAATCCTACAATGAGCAGTTCTTC
TRBD2 - TRBJ2-1 TRBV4-1 CASSQDVSGGAYNEQFF TGCGCCAGCAGCCAAGATGTTAGCGGGGGGGCCTACAATGAGCAGTTCTTC
- few TRBJ1-1 TRBV25-1 CASSEFPAANTEAFF TGTGCCAGCAGTGAATTCCCTGCGGCAAACACTGAAGCTTTCTTT
TRBD1 - TRBJ2-2 TRBV19 CASLDRANTGELFF TGTGCCAGTTTAGACAGGGCGAACACCGGGGAGCTGTTTTTT
TRBD1 many TRBJ1-6 TRBV7-9 CASSAGTDNSPLHF TGTGCCAGCAGCGCCGGGACAGATAATTCACCCCTCCACTTT
- many TRBJ2-7 TRBV7-9 CASSLIGYEQYF TGTGCCAGCAGCTTAATCGGGTACGAGCAGTACTTC
TRBD1 few TRBJ2-5 TRBV2 CASSDPTGEDVWETQYF TGTGCCAGCAGTGACCCGACAGGGGAGGACGTGTGGGAGACCCAGTACTTC
- many TRBJ2-7 TRBV11-2 CASSFGSNYEQYF TGTGCCAGCAGCTTTGGCAGCAACTACGAGCAGTACTTC